What follows is one T cell receptor beta chain and its context. The data belong to a study of blood T cell repertoires in COVID-19. Study details: Whether acute or convalescent, the COVID-19 samples came from the United States, Italy and Spain. PBMCs, B-cell-depleted T cells, or T cells were the source of the cDNA or gDNA that made up the material.

Germline CDR1 SGHDN, CDR2 FVKESK. Trimming cost V 3 bases and J 5 bases, with 11 bases left between them. The CDR3 is made up of 13 amino acids. In the original analysis: Amplification of reference gene primers provided the estimated nucleated cell counts. The repertoire was sequenced with immunoSEQ multiplex PCR; TCRdb's copy has only in-frame clones and lacks some. The V and J calls and clone size are taken from that table; D and trimming were inferred from the DNA. The sample has about 87,000 clones, around three quarters seen once; the top ten hold roughly 4%. Sequencing input: peripheral blood. The rearrangement joins TRBV14 to TRBJ2-7; D is unresolved. The TCR sequence derives from a woman between 50 and 59 years old with acute or convalescent COVID-19. Here the CDR3 DNA reads TGTGCCAGCAGCCACCGAGGTGGAGACGAGCAGTACTTC. Translating it yields CASSHRGGDEQYF.